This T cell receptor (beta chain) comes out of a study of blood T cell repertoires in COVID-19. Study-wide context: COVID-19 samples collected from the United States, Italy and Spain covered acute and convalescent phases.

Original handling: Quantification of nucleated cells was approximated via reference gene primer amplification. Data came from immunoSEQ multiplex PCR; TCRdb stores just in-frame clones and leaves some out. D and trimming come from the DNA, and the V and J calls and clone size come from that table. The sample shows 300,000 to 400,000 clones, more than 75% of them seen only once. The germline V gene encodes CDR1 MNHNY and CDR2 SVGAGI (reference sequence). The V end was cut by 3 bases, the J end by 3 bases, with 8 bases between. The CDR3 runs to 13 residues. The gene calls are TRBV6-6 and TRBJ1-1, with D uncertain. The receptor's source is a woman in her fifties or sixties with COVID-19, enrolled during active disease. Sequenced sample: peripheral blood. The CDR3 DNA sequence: TGTGCCAGCAGTTATCTCGGGGACACTGAAGCTTTCTTT. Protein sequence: CASSYLGDTEAFF.